The TCR beta chain described here comes from a study of kidney transplant recipient with SARS-CoV-2 infection (dated by TCRdb to about 2021). Of note for this clonotype: There is no known antigen for this receptor. One base away lies a much larger clone, so this may be a sequencing read error.

What this sample's time point label stands for: pre-pandemic baseline sample and day 111 after first positive SARS-CoV-2 test. Sequencing relied on an Illumina MiSeq. The peripheral T cell repertoire was profiled for human TCRbeta genes. Under the source paper's analysis protocol: Beta-binomial modelling was applied to test for differential clonotype abundance so that variability over time was accounted for. Expanded clonotypes were screened against the ImmuneCODE reference database of SARS-CoV-2-associated TCRs and were mapped to viral genome regions. Additional analyses of the repertoire looked at TRBV gene usage, CDR3 length, CDR3 amino acid overlap between time points, clonotype abundance distributions and Jaccard similarity. In TCRdb, the public reads were trimmed at Q25 with fastp and aligned with MiXCR, with productive beta chains retained. When rows share a CDR3 protein, they turn into one entry using the most common DNA and genes. TCRdb, not the original authors, processed these V and J calls. Present in this sample are under 300,000 distinct CDR3 sequences, roughly 26% of which were seen just once. Roughly 7% of the sample lies in the top ten.

The clonotype comes from a young adult male patient who had COVID-19 and was a kidney transplant recipient. After a transplant, some T cells may have been passed on by the graft donor. This specimen consisted of a blood sample, obtained at baseline and on roughly day 120 from a kidney transplant recipient.

The DNA sequence is as follows: TGCGCCAGCAGTGAAAGGACAGGGGGCAGCCAGCCCCAGCATTTT. It codes for CASSERTGGSQPQHF. The chain couples TRBV10-2 to TRBJ1-5, with 11 bases matching TRBD1. The germline V gene yields WSHSY for CDR1 and SAAADI for CDR2. V has 3 bases trimmed and J has 7 bases trimmed; junction bases matching no gene number 5. The cysteine opens and the phenylalanine closes a CDR3 of 15 amino acids. Only the CDR3 part of the read is kept: 45 bases, read in frame from the first base.